These T cell receptor beta chains were read from a single sample in a study of beta chain features in type 1 diabetes. The repertoire was sequenced with immunoSEQ multiplex PCR; TCRdb's copy has only in-frame clones and lacks some. Of about 170,000 clones detected, 6.5% to 8.5% appear once; the ten largest clones hold 0.5%. Sequencing was carried out using central memory CD4+ T cells from blood. Receptors were obtained from a man aged 18 to 29 with type 1 diabetes. Each CDR3 is given with its conserved first and last residue. D genes are given only for firm matches. Clone size, where shown, is once, few, many, or a class for clones that have expanded.

.	TRBV5-1	TRBJ2-6	few	TGCGCCAGCAGCTTAACGGGAAGCTCTGGGGCCAACGTCCTGACTTTC	CASSLTGSSGANVLTF
.	TRBV29-1	TRBJ1-1	.	TGCAGCGTGCCACTTGACAGGCGGAACACTGAAGCTTTCTTT	CSVPLDRRNTEAFF
TRBD1	TRBV2	TRBJ2-3	few	TGTGCCAGCAAGTTCAGACAGGGGGACACAGATACGCAGTATTTT	CASKFRQGDTDTQYF
.	TRBV27	TRBJ2-7	.	TGTGCCAGCAGACCTAAACCTGGGAGTTCCTACGAGCAGTACTTC	CASRPKPGSSYEQYF
TRBD2	TRBV2	TRBJ2-1	.	TGTGCCAGCAGTGGCGCTAGCGGGAGGGCTAAGCGGTTCTTC	CASSGASGRAKRFF
TRBD1	TRBV7-2	TRBJ2-5	few	TGTGCCAGCAGGATTGGATGGGACAGGGTCTCGGAGACCCAGTACTTC	CASRIGWDRVSETQYF
TRBD1	TRBV6-5	TRBJ2-7	.	TGTGCCAGCAGGACCGGGACAGGGGGCTCCTACGAGCAGTACTTC	CASRTGTGGSYEQYF
TRBD2	TRBV10-3	TRBJ2-1	few	TGTGCCACTACCGGGACTAGCGGCCTAGGGGTGCAGTTCTTC	CATTGTSGLGVQFF
TRBD2	TRBV28	TRBJ2-1	.	TGTGCCAGCAGTTTATTGCGGCTAGCGGGGGACAATGAGCAGTTCTTC	CASSLLRLAGDNEQFF
TRBD1	TRBV5-1	TRBJ2-5	few	TGCGCCAGCAGTTTGACAGGGTCGACTCAAGAGACCCAGTACTTC	CASSLTGSTQETQYF
.	TRBV4-1	TRBJ2-5	few	TGCGCCAGCAGCCAAGATGGCCAGGGGAGCCAGACCCAGTACTTC	CASSQDGQGSQTQYF
.	TRBV18	TRBJ2-7	.	TGTGCCAGCTCGTACGGGGACTACGAGCAGTACTTC	CASSYGDYEQYF
.	TRBV30	TRBJ1-1	few	TGTGCCTGGTGGTCGGGGGGGCGGACTGAAGCTTTCTTT	CAWWSGGRTEAFF
TRBD1	TRBV5-1	TRBJ1-2	few	TGCGCCAGCAGCTTGGAGCCAGGGGGCTATGGCTACACCTTC	CASSLEPGGYGYTF
.	TRBV5-1	TRBJ2-2	few	TGCGCCAGCAGCTCACAGGGAATCGGGGAGCTGTTTTTT	CASSSQGIGELFF
TRBD1	TRBV30	TRBJ1-1	.	TGTGCCTGCGGACAGGGTGGCCCTGAAGCTTTCTTT	CACGQGGPEAFF
TRBD1	TRBV18	TRBJ2-2	.	TGTGCCAGCTCACCACCGGGACAGCTGAACACCGGGGAGCTGTTTTTT	CASSPPGQLNTGELFF
TRBD1	TRBV7-2	TRBJ1-2	many	TGTGCCAGCAGCCCTTCGGACAGGGTCGGCTATGGCTACACCTTC	CASSPSDRVGYGYTF
.	TRBV6-5	TRBJ2-7	.	TGTGCCAGCAGGCGAATGGGGGGTTACGAGCAGTACTTC	CASRRMGGYEQYF
TRBD2	TRBV5-4	TRBJ2-3	few	TGTGCCAGCACCCCCCGGGGGGGGTCGGGGAAACGCACAGATACGCAGTATTTT	CASTPRGGSGKRTDTQYF
.	TRBV11-2	TRBJ2-7	.	TGTGCCAGCAGCCCCTCTAGGCTAATTCGAGACGAGCAGTACTTC	CASSPSRLIRDEQYF
TRBD2	TRBV5-1	TRBJ2-3	.	TGCGCCAGCAGCTTGGATGCTAGCGGGGGCACAGATACGCAGTATTTT	CASSLDASGGTDTQYF
TRBD2	TRBV25-1	TRBJ2-7	.	TGTGCCAGCAGTGAAATTGCGGGAGAAGGCCACGAGCAGTACTTC	CASSEIAGEGHEQYF
.	TRBV6-5	TRBJ2-7	few	TGTGCCAGCAGTTACTTGGCGGCCAGCTCCTACGAGCAGTACTTC	CASSYLAASSYEQYF
.	TRBV5-4	TRBJ1-2	few	TGTGCCAGCAGCCAAGGGATTCAAGGGGCTCGAATCTATGGCTACACCTTC	CASSQGIQGARIYGYTF
.	TRBV11-2	TRBJ2-7	.	TGTGCCAGCAGCTTAGAGGCGGGAAGGAGAACCTACGAGCAGTACTTC	CASSLEAGRRTYEQYF
.	TRBV30	TRBJ1-3	few	TGTGCCTGGAGAGAGAGGAGGGCTGGAAACACCATATATTTT	CAWRERRAGNTIYF
TRBD1	TRBV7-2	TRBJ1-1	few	TGTGCCAGCAGCTTAGCGAATTGGGGGACAGTGAACACTGAAGCTTTCTTT	CASSLANWGTVNTEAFF
TRBD1	TRBV10-3	TRBJ1-5	.	TGTGCCATCAGTGACGGGACAGGGATCAATCAGCCCCAGCATTTT	CAISDGTGINQPQHF
TRBD2	TRBV28	TRBJ2-7	.	TGTGCCAGCAACCCAGGTGGGACTAGCACCTACGAGCAGTACTTC	CASNPGGTSTYEQYF
TRBD1	TRBV7-2	TRBJ2-3	.	TGTGCCAGCAGGACAGGGATTGTTGGAGATACGCAGTATTTT	CASRTGIVGDTQYF
.	TRBV4-3	TRBJ2-7	.	TGCGCCAGCAGCCAAGATTTGGCCCAATGGTCCGTATCCTACGAGCAGTACTTC	CASSQDLAQWSVSYEQYF
TRBD1	TRBV4-1	TRBJ1-4	.	TGCGCCAGCAGCTCGCTATCCTGGGGGACAGGGGTTGAAAAACTGTTTTTT	CASSSLSWGTGVEKLFF
TRBD1	TRBV15	TRBJ2-2	.	TGTGCCACCAGCAGGGACAGGGGTGGCACCGGGGAGCTGTTTTTT	CATSRDRGGTGELFF
.	TRBV7-9	TRBJ2-1	.	TGTGCCAGCAGCTTCGGTCCGGGAGCCTACAATGAGCAGTTCTTC	CASSFGPGAYNEQFF
.	TRBV29-1	TRBJ2-5	.	TGCAGCGTAGAGGGACTCCAAGAGACCCAGTACTTC	CSVEGLQETQYF
.	TRBV6-5	TRBJ1-4	.	TGTGCCAGCAGTTACTCGAATCCAGGAATCAATGAAAAACTGTTTTTT	CASSYSNPGINEKLFF
.	TRBV27	TRBJ2-5	many	TGTGCCAGCAGTTACCGACAGACCCAAGAGACCCAGTACTTC	CASSYRQTQETQYF
.	TRBV5-1	TRBJ1-1	.	TGCGCCAGCAGCTTCACAGGCGAGACGAACACTGAAGCTTTCTTT	CASSFTGETNTEAFF
.	TRBV9	TRBJ1-2	.	TGTGCCAGCAGCGAACGGGCTAACTATGGCTACACCTTC	CASSERANYGYTF
.	TRBV5-4	TRBJ1-2	few	TGTGCCAGCAGCCCGAAGTCAGGCCCGTATGGCTACACCTTC	CASSPKSGPYGYTF
TRBD1	TRBV4-1	TRBJ1-2	few	TGCGCCAGCAGCCAGCCGGGACAGGGGAACTCTGGCTACACCTTC	CASSQPGQGNSGYTF
.	TRBV7-9	TRBJ1-1	.	TGTGCCAGCAGCTTAGGACAGCTGAACACTGAAGCTTTCTTT	CASSLGQLNTEAFF
TRBD1	TRBV7-9	TRBJ1-4	.	TGTGCCAGCAGCCCGCAGGGGGGCGGTGAAAAACTGTTTTTT	CASSPQGGGEKLFF
.	TRBV30	TRBJ1-5	.	TGTGCCTGGAGTCCAGATAGCAATCAGCCCCAGCATTTT	CAWSPDSNQPQHF
.	TRBV6-1	TRBJ2-1	.	TGTGCCAGCAGCCGACAGGATAGCTCCTACAATGAGCAGTTCTTC	CASSRQDSSYNEQFF
TRBD1	TRBV7-2	TRBJ2-5	few	TGTGCCAGCTCCTCCGGGACAGTAGAGACCCAGTACTTC	CASSSGTVETQYF